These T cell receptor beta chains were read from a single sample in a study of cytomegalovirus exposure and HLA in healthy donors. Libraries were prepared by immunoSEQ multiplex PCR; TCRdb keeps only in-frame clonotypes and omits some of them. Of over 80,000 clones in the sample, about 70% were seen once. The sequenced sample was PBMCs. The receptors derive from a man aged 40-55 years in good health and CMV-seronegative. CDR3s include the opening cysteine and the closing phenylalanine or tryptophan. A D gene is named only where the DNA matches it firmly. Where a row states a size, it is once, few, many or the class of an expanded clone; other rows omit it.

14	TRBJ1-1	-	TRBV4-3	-	CASSQEGAVAEAFF	TGCGCCAGCAGCCAAGAGGGGGCGGTCGCTGAAGCTTTCTTT
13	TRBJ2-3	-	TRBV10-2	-	CASLGPGTDTQYF	TGCGCCAGCCTGGGGCCCGGCACAGATACGCAGTATTTT
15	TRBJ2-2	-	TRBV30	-	CAWSVWRGMAGELFF	TGTGCCTGGAGTGTATGGAGGGGAATGGCCGGGGAGCTGTTTTTT
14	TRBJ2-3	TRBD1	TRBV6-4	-	CASRGQGDTDTQYF	TGTGCCAGCCGGGGACAGGGGGACACAGATACGCAGTATTTT
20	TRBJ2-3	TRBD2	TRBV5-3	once	CARSLVVLAGGPSVPDTQYF	TGTGCCAGAAGCTTGGTAGTCTTGGCGGGGGGGCCCTCGGTTCCAGATACGCAGTATTTT
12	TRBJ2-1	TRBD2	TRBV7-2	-	CASSFSGVEQFF	TGTGCCAGCAGCTTTAGCGGGGTAGAGCAGTTCTTC
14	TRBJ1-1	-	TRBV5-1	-	CASSFFRGYTEAFF	TGCGCCAGCAGCTTTTTTAGGGGTTACACTGAAGCTTTCTTT
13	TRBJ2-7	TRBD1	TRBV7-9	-	CASSSQGDYEQYF	TGTGCCAGCAGCTCCCAGGGGGACTACGAGCAGTACTTC
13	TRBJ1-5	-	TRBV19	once	CASSKEGGQPQHF	TGTGCCAGTAGTAAAGAGGGGGGTCAGCCCCAGCATTTT
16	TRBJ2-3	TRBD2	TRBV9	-	CASSVRSSGGPDTQYF	TGTGCCAGCAGCGTACGGTCTAGCGGGGGGCCAGATACGCAGTATTTT
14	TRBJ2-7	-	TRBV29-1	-	CSVEKGDPPYEQYF	TGCAGCGTTGAGAAAGGGGATCCCCCCTACGAGCAGTACTTC
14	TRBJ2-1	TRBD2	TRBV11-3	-	CASSIAGGMNEQFF	TGTGCCAGCAGCATAGCGGGGGGCATGAATGAGCAGTTCTTC
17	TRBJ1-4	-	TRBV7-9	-	CASSLAPGGGISEKLFF	TGTGCCAGCAGCTTAGCCCCCGGGGGGGGAATAAGTGAAAAACTGTTTTTT
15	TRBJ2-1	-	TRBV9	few	CASSVDFATYNEQFF	TGTGCCAGCAGCGTAGATTTCGCCACTTACAATGAGCAGTTCTTC
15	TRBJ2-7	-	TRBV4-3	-	CASSQDQTGSYEQYF	TGCGCCAGCAGCCAAGATCAAACAGGCTCCTACGAGCAGTACTTC
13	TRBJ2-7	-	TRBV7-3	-	CASSPSWDNEQYF	TGTGCCAGCAGCCCCAGTTGGGACAACGAGCAGTACTTC
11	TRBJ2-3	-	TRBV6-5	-	CASLEGCAQYF	TGTGCCAGCTTGGAGGGGTGTGCGCAGTATTTT